The present TCR beta chain was sequenced within a study of cytomegalovirus exposure and HLA in healthy donors. CDR1 and CDR2 from the germline V gene are MNHEY and SVGAGI. The CDR3 is made up of 15 amino acids. Trimming took 4 bases from V and 2 from J; bases not matched to a gene: 2. This PCR relied on a set of 60 Vbeta primers and 13 Jbeta primers. TCRdb's copy holds only in-frame clones and misses some; the assay was immunoSEQ multiplex PCR. Of some 170,000 clones in the sample, 77% are singletons; the top ten hold 1.5% to 2%. This clonotype was sampled from a woman between 25 and 40 years old in good health and CMV-seronegative. This chain uses TRBV6-5 with TRBJ1-4, with TRBD1 identical over 9 bases. Sequenced material: PBMCs. CDR3 protein: CASSWGQGTNEKLFF. Written as DNA, the CDR3 is TGTGCCAGCAGTTGGGGACAGGGTACTAATGAAAAACTGTTTTTT.